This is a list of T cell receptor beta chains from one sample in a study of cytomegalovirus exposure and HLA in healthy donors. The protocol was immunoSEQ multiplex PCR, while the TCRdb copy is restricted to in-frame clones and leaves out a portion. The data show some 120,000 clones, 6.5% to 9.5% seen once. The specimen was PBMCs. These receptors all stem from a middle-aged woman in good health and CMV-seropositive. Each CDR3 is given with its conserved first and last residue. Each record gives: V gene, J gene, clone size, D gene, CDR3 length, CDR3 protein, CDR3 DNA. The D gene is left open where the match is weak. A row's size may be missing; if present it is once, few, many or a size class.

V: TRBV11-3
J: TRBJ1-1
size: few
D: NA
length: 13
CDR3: CASSLDRASGAFF
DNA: TGTGCCAGCAGCTTAGATCGGGCGAGCGGAGCTTTCTTT

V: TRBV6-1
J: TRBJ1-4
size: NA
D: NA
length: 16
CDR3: CASSVIFVGENEKLFF
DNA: TGTGCCAGCAGTGTTATTTTTGTTGGGGAGAATGAAAAACTGTTTTTT

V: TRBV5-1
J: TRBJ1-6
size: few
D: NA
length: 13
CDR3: CASSFQGESPLHF
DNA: TGCGCCAGCAGCTTCCAGGGCGAGTCACCCCTCCACTTT

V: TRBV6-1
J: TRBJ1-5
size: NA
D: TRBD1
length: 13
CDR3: CASSGTGSVPQHF
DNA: TGTGCCAGCAGTGGGACAGGGTCGGTGCCCCAGCATTTT

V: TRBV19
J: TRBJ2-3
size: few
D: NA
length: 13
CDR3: CASSILATDTQYF
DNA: TGTGCCAGTAGTATACTAGCAACAGATACGCAGTATTTT

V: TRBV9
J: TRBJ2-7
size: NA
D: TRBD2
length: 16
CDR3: CASSVGMGGSSYEQYF
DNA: TGTGCCAGCAGCGTAGGAATGGGGGGGAGCTCCTACGAGCAGTACTTC

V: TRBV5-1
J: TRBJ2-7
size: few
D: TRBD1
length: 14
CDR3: CASSRDRGAYEQYF
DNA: TGCGCCAGCAGCCGGGACAGGGGGGCCTACGAGCAGTACTTC

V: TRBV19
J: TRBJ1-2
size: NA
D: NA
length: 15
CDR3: CASRRQGKPHSSYTF
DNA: TGTGCCAGTAGACGGCAGGGCAAGCCTCACTCTAGCTACACCTTC

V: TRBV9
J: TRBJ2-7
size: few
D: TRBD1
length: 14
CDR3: CASSVSGQSYEQYF
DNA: TGTGCCAGCAGCGTATCGGGACAGTCCTACGAGCAGTACTTC

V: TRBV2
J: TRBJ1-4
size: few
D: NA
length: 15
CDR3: CASSEEAGANEKLFF
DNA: TGTGCCAGCAGTGAGGAGGCAGGGGCTAATGAAAAACTGTTTTTT

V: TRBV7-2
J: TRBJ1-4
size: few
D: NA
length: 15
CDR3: CASSLQGATNEKLFF
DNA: TGTGCCAGCAGCCTTCAGGGCGCGACTAATGAAAAACTGTTTTTT

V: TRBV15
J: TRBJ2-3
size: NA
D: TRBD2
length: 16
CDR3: CATSSRLAELTDTQYF
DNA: TGTGCCACCAGCTCTCGACTAGCGGAACTCACAGATACGCAGTATTTT

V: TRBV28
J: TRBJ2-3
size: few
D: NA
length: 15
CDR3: CASSLTPAGTDTQYF
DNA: TGTGCCAGCAGTTTAACCCCCGCAGGTACAGATACGCAGTATTTT

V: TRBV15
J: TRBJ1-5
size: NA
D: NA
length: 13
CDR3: CATSPGVNQPQHF
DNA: TGTGCCACCAGCCCAGGGGTCAATCAGCCCCAGCATTTT

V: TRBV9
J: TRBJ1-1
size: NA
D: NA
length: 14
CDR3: CASTFTGGGTEAFF
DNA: TGTGCCAGCACGTTTACGGGGGGCGGCACTGAAGCTTTCTTT

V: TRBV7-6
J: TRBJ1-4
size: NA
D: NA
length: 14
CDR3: CASSQEATNEKLFF
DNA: TGTGCCAGCAGCCAGGAGGCAACTAATGAAAAACTGTTTTTT

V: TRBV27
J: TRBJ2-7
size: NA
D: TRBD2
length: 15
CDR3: CASSLARGGRNEQYF
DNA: TGTGCCAGCAGCCTTGCCCGGGGGGGGCGGAACGAGCAGTACTTC

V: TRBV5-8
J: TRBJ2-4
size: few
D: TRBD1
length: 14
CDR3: CASSSGQGVNIQYF
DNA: TGTGCCAGCAGCTCCGGACAGGGGGTCAACATTCAGTACTTC